The 32 T cell receptor beta chains below all came from one sample that was sequenced in a study of shared clonotypes between healthy human individuals. Assay: immunoSEQ multiplex PCR; the TCRdb copy retains only in-frame clones and omits some. This sample carries 2.5 million or so clones, approximately 94% of them seen once, and the ten largest clones take about 0.13%. Material: naive CD4+ T cells sorted from blood. Subset noted: CD45RA+ positively selected. The receptor set was obtained from a young man in good health.

The gene calls are TRBV5-1 and TRBJ2-5, with 9 bases that match TRBD2. Germline trimming cut 4 bases from V and 2 bases from J; bases unmatched to any gene: 9. The CDR3 is 16 amino acids. Germline V gene lookup returns CDR1 SGHRS and CDR2 YFSETQ. CDR3 DNA sequence: TGCGCCAGCAGCGACGGGACTAGCTCCTTACAAGAGACCCAGTACTTC. Translated, it gives CASSDGTSSLQETQYF.

V and J are TRBV19 and TRBJ2-3, with D perhaps TRBD2 (5 bases). In germline, CDR1 is LNHDA, CDR2 SQIVND (reference sequence). The germline V and J ends were trimmed by 9 bases and 10 bases, with 20 bases remaining between them. CDR3 length: 13 residues. The CDR3 nucleotides read TGTGCCAGCGCCCAGCCCGGGGAAGGCTCGCAGTATTTT. Its protein product is CASAQPGEGSQYF.

This chain joins TRBV6-1 and TRBJ1-2, with D maybe TRBD1 (6 bases). V gave up 4 bases and J gave up 7 bases, with 13 bases separating them. CDR1 and CDR2 from the germline V gene are MNHNS and SASEGT. The CDR3 is made up of 13 amino acids. The CDR3, as DNA: TGTGCCAGCAGTGTAGACACGACAGGTGGCTACACCTTC. This codes for CASSVDTTGGYTF.

The chain couples TRBV7-9 to TRBJ2-3; D might be TRBD1 (6 bases). This CDR3 comprises 13 residues. Germline V gene lookup returns CDR1 SEHNR and CDR2 FQNEAQ (reference sequence). V lost 6 bases, J lost 6 bases, and 13 bases lay in between. CDR3 in amino acids: CASSSAGADTQYF. CDR3 in DNA: TGTGCCAGCAGTTCCGCAGGGGCCGATACGCAGTATTTT. Filled out from reference TRBV7-9 and TRBJ2-3, the complete variable domain reads DTGVSQNPRHKITKRGQNVTFRCDPISEHNRLYWYRQTLGQGPEFLTYFQNEAQLEKSRLLSDRFSAERPKGSFSTLEIQRTEQGDSAMYLCASSSAGADTQYFGPGTRLTVL.

On this clone itself: Other DNA variants within this sample encode the same CDR3. The chain uses TRBV4-3 and TRBJ1-5; D gene unclear. V gave up 0 bases and J gave up 0 bases, with 9 bases separating them. The CDR3 totals 16 residues. CDR1 LGHNA and CDR2 YSLEER come from the germline V gene. CDR3 nucleotides: TGCGCCAGCAGCCAAGATTCCGGTTATAGCAATCAGCCCCAGCATTTT. Amino acids: CASSQDSGYSNQPQHF.

The chain is built from TRBV10-3 and TRBJ2-1; D is undetermined. The CDR3 covers 15 residues. Per the germline V gene, CDR1 is ENHRY and CDR2 is SYGVKD. Trimming took off 0 bases at V and 1 base at J, with 7 bases between the two ends. The CDR3 reads CAISESSISYNEQFF. The CDR3 bases are TGTGCCATCAGTGAGTCCAGTATATCCTACAATGAGCAGTTCTTC.

This chain connects TRBV7-9 to TRBJ2-5, with D uncertain. The DNA end is a closer match to TRBJ2-7, so the J assignment may be wrong. CDR1 and CDR2 (germline): SEHNR, FQNEAQ (reference sequence). The CDR3 spans 14 residues. The CDR3 is CASVKSQNSYEQYF. The CDR3 DNA is TGTGCCAGCGTCAAAAGCCAAAACTCCTACGAGCAGTACTTC.

The chain has TRBV2 and TRBJ2-7; TRBD1 aligns across 7 bases. The CDR3 runs to 11 residues. Germline CDR1 is SNHLY and CDR2 is FYNNEI. Trimming cost V 7 bases and J 4 bases; bases outside gene matches: 1. The CDR3 is CASKTGYEQYF. The CDR3 DNA sequence: TGTGCCAGCAAGACAGGGTACGAGCAGTACTTC.

This clone appeared once. In nucleotides, the CDR3 is TGTGCCAGCAGCTTAGCAATCCTTATAGTGTCCGGGTATAAGCAGTACTTC. This codes for CASSLAILIVSGYKQYF. V usage is TRBV7-8 and J usage is TRBJ2-7; D not resolved. Trimming took 0 bases from V and 8 from J, leaving 23 bases between them. Germline CDR1 SGHVS, CDR2 FQNEAQ. This CDR3 is built from 17 residues.

The chain employs TRBV6-1 and TRBJ2-7; TRBD2 matches 7 bases. The CDR3 loop spans 14 amino acids. Germline CDR1 reads MNHNS; CDR2 reads SASEGT. J was trimmed by 6 bases and V by 2 bases; bases with no gene match: 7. The CDR3 bases are TGTGCCAGCAGTGAACGGCGGGCTAGCGGCGAGCAGTACTTC. Translation gives CASSERRASGEQYF.

This clone was picked up a small number of times. The rearrangement links TRBV12-5 to TRBJ2-2, with 11 bases that match TRBD2. The V gene's germline CDR1 is LGHNT and CDR2 FRNRAP. This CDR3 has 15 residues. The ends lost 8 bases at V and 6 bases at J; junction bases unmatched: 8. This chain's CDR3 is CASFSGLAGSGELFF. The DNA of the CDR3 is TGTGCTAGTTTTTCTGGACTAGCGGGCTCCGGGGAGCTGTTTTTT.

Notes on this clone: The same CDR3 also results from other DNA sequences found in this sample. The chain has TRBV7-2 and TRBJ2-3; D may correspond to TRBD1 or TRBD2 (5 bases each). There are 15 residues in the CDR3. V lost 3 bases and J 1 base, leaving 11 bases between the germline ends. Germline values: CDR1 SGHTA, CDR2 FQGNSA. The CDR3 DNA reads as TGTGCCAGCAGCTTGAGGGGTCGAGGCACAGATACGCAGTATTTT. Encoded protein: CASSLRGRGTDTQYF.

The chain links TRBV27 to TRBJ2-2; the match to TRBD2 covers 11 bases. The CDR3 runs to 17 residues. The germline gives CDR1 MNHEY, CDR2 SMNVEV (reference sequence). V was pared by 5 bases and J by 6 bases, with 11 bases of the junction left unmatched. The CDR3 loop reads CASSPYPKGLAAGELFF. DNA of the CDR3: TGTGCCAGCAGTCCTTACCCCAAGGGACTAGCGGCCGGGGAGCTGTTTTTT.

This chain links TRBV11-2 with TRBJ1-1; TRBD1 might be the D (5 bases). Germline lookup yields CDR1 SGHAT and CDR2 FQNNGV. This CDR3 has 13 amino acids. Trimming stripped 9 bases from V and 0 bases from J, with 11 bases between. The CDR3 DNA is TGTGCCAGTAAGACAGATTTGAACACTGAAGCTTTCTTT. Amino acids: CASKTDLNTEAFF.

This chain links TRBV18 with TRBJ2-3; D possibly matches TRBD1 or TRBD2 (5 bases each). The CDR3 sequence is 15 residues long. Per the germline V gene, CDR1 is KGHSH and CDR2 is LQKENI. Trimming cost V 3 bases and J 1 base, with 11 bases left between them. The CDR3 loop reads CASSPQRGGTDTQYF. As DNA, the CDR3 is TGTGCCAGCTCACCCCAGAGGGGTGGCACAGATACGCAGTATTTT.

The chain joins TRBV6-1 to TRBJ2-1; TRBD2 agrees at 8 bases. The V and J ends lost 3 bases and 8 bases, in that order; junction bases with no gene match: 12. The CDR3 is made up of 16 amino acids. Germline lookup yields CDR1 MNHNS and CDR2 SASEGT. The CDR3 sequence is CASSEGSGTSLDEQFF. For the CDR3, the DNA is TGTGCCAGCAGTGAGGGTTCCGGGACTAGTCTCGATGAGCAGTTCTTC.

This sequence joins TRBV18 and TRBJ2-2; D is undetermined. The V and J ends lost 5 bases and 3 bases respectively, with 10 bases between them. CDR1 KGHSH and CDR2 LQKENI come from the germline V gene. This CDR3 comprises 14 residues. The CDR3 protein is CASSVSKDTGELFF. The CDR3, as DNA: TGTGCCAGCTCAGTTTCGAAGGACACCGGGGAGCTGTTTTTT.

The rearrangement uses TRBV21-1 and TRBJ2-7; TRBD2, the table's D call, lacks a check against the DNA. TRBV21-1 is classified as a pseudogene. The CDR3 consists of 18 residues. CDR3 in amino acids: CASSPRLAGTPARDEQYF. The DNA of the CDR3 is TGTGCCAGCAGCCCTCGACTAGCGGGAACTCCCGCCCGCGACGAGCAGTACTTC.

This sequence joins TRBV19 and TRBJ1-4; 8 bases map to TRBD1. Trimming took 6 bases from V and 8 from J; bases not matched to a gene: 8. The CDR3 spans 14 residues. Germline CDR1 and CDR2: LNHDA and SQIVND (reference sequence). The CDR3 protein is CASRYGQGHEKLFF. For the CDR3, the DNA is TGTGCCAGTAGATACGGACAGGGCCACGAAAAACTGTTTTTT.

J is TRBJ2-2 and V is TRBV2; 8 positions match TRBD1. Germline CDR1 and CDR2: SNHLY and FYNNEI. Trimming took 7 bases from V and 2 from J; bases not matched to a gene: 3. This CDR3 comprises 14 residues. The CDR3 is CASKDRANTGELFF. CDR3 sequence (DNA): TGTGCCAGCAAGGACAGGGCAAACACCGGGGAGCTGTTTTTT.

The rearrangement joins TRBV27 to TRBJ1-4; 11 nucleotides align to TRBD1. The V and J ends lost 2 bases and 3 bases, in that order; junction bases with no gene match: 8. Germline CDR1 is MNHEY and CDR2 is SMNVEV (reference sequence). The CDR3 has 18 amino acids. CDR3 nucleotide sequence: TGTGCCAGCAGTTTAACCTGGACAGGGGGCAGGTCTAATGAAAAACTGTTTTTT. This encodes CASSLTWTGGRSNEKLFF.

This clone has a single count. The V call is TRBV5-1, the J call TRBJ2-2, with D perhaps matching TRBD2 (5 bases). The CDR3 loop spans 16 amino acids. Trimming shortened V by 4 bases and J by 5 bases, and 18 bases separated the two germline ends. Germline CDR1 SGHRS, CDR2 YFSETQ. The CDR3 protein is CASSLSDGPGTGELFF. In DNA, the CDR3 is TGCGCCAGCAGCCTAAGCGACGGGCCGGGGACCGGGGAGCTGTTTTTT.

The rearrangement joins TRBV4-3 to TRBJ2-5; 12 bases line up with TRBD1. V trimming: 1 base; J trimming: 5 bases; junction bases outside the gene matches: 8. Germline V gene lookup returns CDR1 LGHNA and CDR2 YSLEER. The CDR3 extends over 17 amino acids. The CDR3 loop reads CASSQGVGTGGAETQYF. In DNA, the CDR3 is TGCGCCAGCAGCCAAGGGGTTGGGACAGGGGGCGCGGAGACCCAGTACTTC.

The rearrangement joins TRBV11-3 to TRBJ2-3; 9 bases are shared with TRBD1. CDR3 size: 18 residues. Germline CDR1 and CDR2: SGHNT and YENEEA. V was clipped by 1 base and J by 6 bases; unmatched bases: 14. CDR3 nucleotides: TGTGCCAGCAGCTTAGGATTGTCCGGACAGGGGAACGTCGATACGCAGTATTTT. This gives the protein CASSLGLSGQGNVDTQYF.

Here the CDR3 reads CASSQGSGSSYNEQFF. In nucleotides, the CDR3 is TGCGCCAGCAGCCAAGGGAGCGGGAGCTCCTACAATGAGCAGTTCTTC. The V gene is TRBV5-1, the J gene TRBJ2-1, with 8 positions matching TRBD2. V gave up 4 bases and J gave up 0 bases; unmatched junction bases: 6. Looked up from germline, CDR1 is SGHRS and CDR2 is YFSETQ. This CDR3 has 16 residues.

V and J are TRBV19 and TRBJ1-2; weak D call: TRBD1 (5 bases). The CDR3 contains 14 residues. Per germline, CDR1 LNHDA and CDR2 SQIVND (reference sequence). The V end lost 6 bases, the J end lost 4 bases, and 15 bases lay between the germline ends. CDR3 nucleotide sequence: TGTGCCAGTAGCCTTCGGGGGGAAAGCTATGGCTACACCTTC. This gives the protein CASSLRGESYGYTF.

The chain joins TRBV6-5 to TRBJ1-3; D call uncertain. V lost 6 bases and J lost 0, with 6 bases in between. Germline CDR1 reads MNHEY; CDR2 reads SVGAGI. CDR3 length equals 13 residues. CDR3 loop: CASSQASGNTIYF. The CDR3 nucleotides read TGTGCCAGCAGCCAGGCCTCTGGAAACACCATATATTTT.

This chain connects TRBV6-5 to TRBJ1-6, with unresolved D. In germline, CDR1 is MNHEY, CDR2 SVGAGI. This CDR3 comprises 15 residues. V lost 0 bases and J lost 6, with 9 bases in between. The CDR3 reads CASSYSNTVNSPLHF. Here the CDR3 DNA reads TGTGCCAGCAGTTACTCGAATACAGTTAATTCACCCCTCCACTTT.

V is TRBV7-9 and J is TRBJ1-4; D unresolved. Germline assignment: CDR1 SEHNR and CDR2 FQNEAQ (reference sequence). The CDR3 totals 15 residues. Trimming left V 4 bases short and J 0 bases short, with 9 bases between. The CDR3 region has the DNA TGTGCCAGCAGCTCGGACGGTGCAACTAATGAAAAACTGTTTTTT. It is translated as CASSSDGATNEKLFF.

J is TRBJ1-1 and V is TRBV6-6; D not certain. V dropped 5 bases and J dropped 0 bases, with 16 bases sitting between them. Per the germline V gene, CDR1 is MNHNY and CDR2 is SVGAGI (reference sequence). This CDR3 has 16 amino acids. The CDR3 DNA reads TGTGCCAGCAGTCCGCTTGAACAGAAGATGAACACTGAAGCTTTCTTT. As protein: CASSPLEQKMNTEAFF.

This clone was recorded a few times. The chain has TRBV30 and TRBJ1-1; D not certain. V shed 5 bases and J shed 2 bases, with 9 bases lying between them. Looked up from germline, CDR1 is GTSNPN and CDR2 is SVGIG (reference sequence). The CDR3 totals 12 residues. The CDR3 DNA is TGTGCCTGGCTAGAGGGAAACACTGAAGCTTTCTTT. This encodes CAWLEGNTEAFF.

The V gene is TRBV30, the J gene TRBJ1-1, with no clear D. Deletions cut 0 bases from V and 0 bases from J, with 11 bases between. Germline V gene data show CDR1 as GTSNPN and CDR2 as SVGIG (reference sequence). The CDR3 is 15 amino acids. The DNA for the CDR3 is TGTGCCTGGAGTGTCTTTGGCAGATTGAACACTGAAGCTTTCTTT. It yields the protein CAWSVFGRLNTEAFF.